These T cell receptor beta chains were read from a single sample in a study of control samples from healthy donors and cancer patients. TCRdb's table, derived via immunoSEQ multiplex PCR, lists solely in-frame clones and lacks some. The repertoire holds some 56,000 clones, 90% to 95% seen once, with nearly 2.5% in the top ten. The sample comprised blood. The source is a man younger than 40 in good health. The CDR3 runs from the conserved cysteine through the conserved F or W. A D gene is named only where the DNA matches it firmly. Size tells how often a clone was seen (once, few, many) or the class of an expanded clone, and some rows leave it out.

size	J	V	D	CDR3	DNA
-	TRBJ1-4	TRBV10-1	TRBD1	CASRVRDRCYGKTNEKLFF	TGCGCCAGCAGAGTAAGGGACAGATGTTATGGGAAAACTAATGAAAAACTGTTTTTT
-	TRBJ2-7	TRBV6-6	-	CASTLGDKGKFYEQYF	TGTGCCAGCACCCTAGGGGACAAGGGAAAATTCTACGAGCAGTACTTC
-	TRBJ2-7	TRBV4-2	TRBD2	CASSPQSGGSVYEQYF	TGTGCCAGCAGCCCCCAATCGGGAGGTTCGGTTTACGAGCAGTACTTC
-	TRBJ1-1	TRBV5-8	-	CASSLERGALGSEAFF	TGTGCCAGCAGCTTGGAACGTGGGGCCCTCGGGTCTGAAGCTTTCTTT
-	TRBJ2-3	TRBV3-1/TRBV3-2	TRBD2	CASSLRTSGTDTQYF	TGTGCCAGCAGCCTCAGGACTAGCGGCACAGATACGCAGTATTTT
-	TRBJ2-3	TRBV10-3	-	CAISQDQLTDTQYF	TGTGCCATCAGCCAGGACCAGCTCACAGATACGCAGTATTTT
-	TRBJ1-1	TRBV10-2	-	CASSAVSMAEAFF	TGCGCCAGCAGTGCGGTCTCGATGGCTGAAGCTTTCTTT
-	TRBJ2-7	TRBV7-7	-	CASSLTRGAYEQYF	TGTGCTAGCAGCCTGACCAGGGGGGCCTACGAGCAGTACTTC
few	TRBJ2-7	TRBV9	TRBD2	CARRGGADRTEGQYF	TGCGCCCGCCGCGGGGGGGCGGACCGGACTGAGGGGCAGTACTTC
-	TRBJ1-2	TRBV6-5	-	CASSYVRGYGYTF	TGTGCCAGCAGTTACGTAAGAGGCTATGGCTACACCTTC
once	TRBJ2-7	TRBV2	TRBD1	CASSPGGQGYEQYF	TGTGCCAGCAGTCCCGGGGGACAGGGCTACGAGCAGTACTTC
-	TRBJ1-1	TRBV24-1	-	CATSDLRGGNTEAFF	TGTGCCACCAGTGACTTACGAGGGGGGAACACTGAAGCTTTCTTT
once	TRBJ2-2	TRBV5-1	-	CASSLEVSGNTGELFF	TGCGCCAGCAGCTTGGAGGTTAGCGGGAACACCGGGGAGCTGTTTTTT
-	TRBJ1-1	TRBV11-2	-	CASSLYGYENTEAFF	TGTGCCAGCAGCTTATACGGGTATGAGAACACTGAAGCTTTCTTT
once	TRBJ1-6	TRBV27	TRBD1	CASSLRSGQGYNSPLHF	TGTGCCAGCAGTTTGAGATCCGGACAGGGCTATAATTCACCCCTCCACTTT